This T cell receptor beta chain was sequenced during a study of human T cells and chemical hapten exposure. The study's findings and limits: Expanded TCR counts at PT1 were positively correlated with the patch test score.

There are 15 residues in the CDR3. Trimming cost V 0 bases and J 0 bases, with 8 bases left between them. Germline-derived CDR1 and CDR2 are SGHAT and FQNNGV. Time point specified: patch test 2, 6 weeks after DPC sensitization. The treatment denotes: therapeutic diphenylcyclopropenone sensitization with weekly scalp DPC. Unseparated into fractions, whole blood served as the source from which total RNA was extracted. Every donor had alopecia and was 18 to 70 years old; all were suitable for DPC. A few counts support this clonotype. Its antigen is not known. TCRdb itself ran the RACE reads through MiXCR, one entry per CDR3 protein. The table records tens of thousands of distinct CDR3 sequences, approximately 10% of them present only once.

V gene TRBV11-2 combines with J gene TRBJ1-1; D unresolved. Sequenced here: whole blood, sampled in connection with sensitization to the hapten diphenylcyclopropenone (DPC). This TCR was sampled from a woman under 40 with alopecia areata. Some clones in this sample may be carry-over from other donors' samples. CDR3: CASSLEGRMNTEAFF. The CDR3 DNA reads TGTGCCAGCAGCTTAGAAGGGAGGATGAACACTGAAGCTTTCTTT.